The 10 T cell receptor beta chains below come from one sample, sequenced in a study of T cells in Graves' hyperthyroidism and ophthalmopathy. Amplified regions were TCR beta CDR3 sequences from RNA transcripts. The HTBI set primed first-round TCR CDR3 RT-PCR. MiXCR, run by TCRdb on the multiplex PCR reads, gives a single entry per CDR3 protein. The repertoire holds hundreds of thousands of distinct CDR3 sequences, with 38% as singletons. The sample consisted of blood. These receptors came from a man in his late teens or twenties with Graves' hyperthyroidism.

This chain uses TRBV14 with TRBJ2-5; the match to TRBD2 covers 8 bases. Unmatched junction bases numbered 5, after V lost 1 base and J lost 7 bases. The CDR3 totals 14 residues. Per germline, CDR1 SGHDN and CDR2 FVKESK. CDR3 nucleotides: TGTGCCAGCAGCCAAGTAAAGGCGGGGGGGACCCAGTACTTC. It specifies CASSQVKAGGTQYF.

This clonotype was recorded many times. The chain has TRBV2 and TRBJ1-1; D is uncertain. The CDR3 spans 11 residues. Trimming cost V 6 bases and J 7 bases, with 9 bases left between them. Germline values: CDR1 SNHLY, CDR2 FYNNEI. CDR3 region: CASRGPFEAFF. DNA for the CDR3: TGTGCCAGCAGGGGCCCATTTGAAGCTTTCTTT.

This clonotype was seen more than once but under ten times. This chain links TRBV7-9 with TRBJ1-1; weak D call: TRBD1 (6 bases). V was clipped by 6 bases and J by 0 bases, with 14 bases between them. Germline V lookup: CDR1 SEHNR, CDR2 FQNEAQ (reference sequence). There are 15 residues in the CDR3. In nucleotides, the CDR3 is TGTGCCAGCAGAAGCGGGGGGGGCCTGAACACTGAAGCTTTCTTT. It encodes CASRSGGGLNTEAFF.

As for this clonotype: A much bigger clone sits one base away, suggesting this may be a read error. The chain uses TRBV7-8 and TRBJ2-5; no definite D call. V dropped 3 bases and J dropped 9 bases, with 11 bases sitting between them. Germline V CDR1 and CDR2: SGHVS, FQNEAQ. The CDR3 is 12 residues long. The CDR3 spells CASSFTGEAQYF. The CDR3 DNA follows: TGTGCCAGCAGCTTCACGGGTGAGGCCCAGTACTTC. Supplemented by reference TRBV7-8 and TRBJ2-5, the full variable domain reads GAGVSQSPRYKVAKRGQDVALRCDPISGHVSLFWYQQALGQGPEFLTYFQNEAQLDKSGLPSDRFFAERPEGSVSTLKIQRTQQEDSAVYLCASSFTGEAQYFGPGTRLLVL.

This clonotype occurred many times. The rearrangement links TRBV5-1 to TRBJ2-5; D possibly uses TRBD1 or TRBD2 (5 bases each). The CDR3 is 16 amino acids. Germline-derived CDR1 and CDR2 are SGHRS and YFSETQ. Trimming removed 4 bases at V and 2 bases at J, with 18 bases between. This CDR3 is CASSLEGWSPQETQYF. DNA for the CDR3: TGCGCCAGCAGCCTAGAGGGGTGGTCCCCACAAGAGACCCAGTACTTC.

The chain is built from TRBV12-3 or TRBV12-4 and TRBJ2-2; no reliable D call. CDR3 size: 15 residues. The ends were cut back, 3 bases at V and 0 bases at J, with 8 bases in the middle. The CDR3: CASSFFTSNTGELFF. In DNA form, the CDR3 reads TGTGCCAGCAGTTTTTTTACGTCGAACACCGGGGAGCTGTTTTTT.

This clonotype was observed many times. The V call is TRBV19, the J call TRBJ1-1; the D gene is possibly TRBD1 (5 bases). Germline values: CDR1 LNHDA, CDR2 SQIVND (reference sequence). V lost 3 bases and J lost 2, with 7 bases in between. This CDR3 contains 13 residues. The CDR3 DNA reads TGTGCCAGTAGTATTGGGGACAACACTGAAGCTTTCTTT. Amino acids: CASSIGDNTEAFF.

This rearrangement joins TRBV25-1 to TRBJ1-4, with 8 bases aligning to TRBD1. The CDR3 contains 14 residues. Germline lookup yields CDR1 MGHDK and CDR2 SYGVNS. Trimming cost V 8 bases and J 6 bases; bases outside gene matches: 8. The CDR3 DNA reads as TGTGCCAGCTCACGGACAGGGATAGATGAAAAACTGTTTTTT. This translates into CASSRTGIDEKLFF.

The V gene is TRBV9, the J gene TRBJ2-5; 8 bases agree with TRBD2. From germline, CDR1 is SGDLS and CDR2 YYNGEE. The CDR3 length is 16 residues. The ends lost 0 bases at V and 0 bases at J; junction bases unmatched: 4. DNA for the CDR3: TGTGCCAGCAGCGTAGCCGGCGGGGGGCACCAAGAGACCCAGTACTTC. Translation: CASSVAGGGHQETQYF.

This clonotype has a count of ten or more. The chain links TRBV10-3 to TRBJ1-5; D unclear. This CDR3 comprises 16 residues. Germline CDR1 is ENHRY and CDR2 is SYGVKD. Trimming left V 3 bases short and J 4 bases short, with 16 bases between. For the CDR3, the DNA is TGTGCCATCAGTGATCGAGGGAGGTATCCTAATCAGCCCCAGCATTTT. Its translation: CAISDRGRYPNQPQHF.